These 22 T cell receptor beta chains were sequenced from one sample in a study of T-cell reconstitution after alpha-beta-depleted transplantation in children. During its preparation, the TCRbeta library received unique molecular identifiers. TCRdb redid the calling of the PCR reads with MiXCR, one entry per CDR3 protein. The sample lists over 150,000 distinct CDR3 sequences, 11% occurring once. The input for sequencing was PBMCs, taken before TCRalphabeta/CD19-depleted stem cell transplant. These receptors all come from a boy aged 2 to 10 with acute myeloid leukemia, due to receive a stem cell transplant.

This clonotype was observed many times. The junction departs from the called germline gene at one end, perhaps through a read error. The V and J genes are TRBV12-3 or TRBV12-4 and TRBJ1-5, with no clear D. The length of the CDR3 is 14 residues. The CDR3 region is CASSLGGGNQPQHF. The CDR3 bases are TGCGCCAGCAGCTTGGGCGGCGGCAATCAGCCCCAGCATTTT.

The gene calls are TRBV4-1 and TRBJ2-3, with 7 bases identical to TRBD2. Trimming removed 1 base from V and 5 bases from J; junction bases left unmatched: 9. The CDR3 runs 16 residues. Germline V CDR1 and CDR2: MGHRA, YSYEKL. This CDR3 is CASSQVGLAAKDTQYF. In nucleotides, the CDR3 is TGCGCCAGCAGCCAAGTAGGGCTAGCGGCAAAAGATACGCAGTATTTT.

Many counts were recorded for this clonotype. This chain connects TRBV3-1 to TRBJ1-6, with D unresolved. Between the trimmed V and J ends, which lost 0 bases and 7 bases, there was a span of 7 bases. The CDR3 is made up of 14 amino acids. Germline loops: CDR1 LGHDT, CDR2 YNNKEL (reference sequence). DNA of the CDR3: TGTGCCAGCAGCCAAGATCAATGGAATTCACCCCTCCACTTT. Protein product: CASSQDQWNSPLHF.

In this sample, this clonotype turned up many times. The chain joins TRBV5-5 to TRBJ2-1; 7 bases match TRBD1. The CDR3 has 12 residues. The ends lost 5 bases at V and 6 bases at J; junction bases unmatched: 2. CDR1 is SGHKS and CDR2 is YYEKEE in the germline V gene (reference sequence). This CDR3 is CASSRGRNEQFF. CDR3 nucleotide sequence: TGTGCCAGCAGTAGGGGGCGCAATGAGCAGTTCTTC. The full variable domain, with the rest looked up from reference TRBV5-5 and TRBJ2-1, is DAGVTQSPTHLIKTRGQQVTLRCSPISGHKSVSWYQQVLGQGPQFIFQYYEKEERGRGNFPDRFSARQFPNYSSELNVNALLLGDSALYLCASSRGRNEQFFGPGTRLTVL.

This clonotype was counted a few times. A clone one base away is much larger, so this may be a read error. J is TRBJ1-2 and V is TRBV27; 11 positions agree with TRBD1. CDR3 length: 13 amino acids. After removal of 5 bases from V and 12 bases from J, the junction contained 8 bases not matched to a gene. Looked up from germline, CDR1 is MNHEY and CDR2 is SMNVEV (reference sequence). Here the CDR3 reads CASSGQGAGGDTF. In DNA, the CDR3 is TGTGCCAGCAGTGGACAGGGGGCGGGGGGCGACACCTTC.

This clonotype was counted between two and nine times. V is TRBV29-1 and J is TRBJ1-1; 9 bases fit TRBD1. The CDR3 spans 15 residues. With V trimmed by 4 bases and J by 4 bases, 10 bases remained unmatched. Looked up from germline, CDR1 is SQVTM and CDR2 is ANQGSEA. The CDR3 is CSVGRTGAGSTEAFF. DNA of the CDR3: TGCAGCGTTGGACGGACAGGGGCGGGAAGCACTGAAGCTTTCTTT. The full variable domain, with the rest looked up from reference TRBV29-1 and TRBJ1-1, is SAVISQKPSRDICQRGTSLTIQCQVDSQVTMMFWYRQQPGQSLTLIATANQGSEATYESGFVIDKFPISRPNLTFSTLTVSNMSPEDSSIYLCSVGRTGAGSTEAFFGQGTRLTVV.

This clonotype appeared many times. This chain connects TRBV9 to TRBJ2-3, with TRBD2 matching 13 bases. The CDR3 contains 16 residues. The V gene's germline CDR1 is SGDLS and CDR2 YYNGEE. The trim removed 5 bases at V and 4 bases at J, leaving 7 bases unmatched. The CDR3 spells CASSFGLAGVADTQYF. Here the CDR3 DNA reads TGTGCCAGCAGTTTTGGACTAGCGGGAGTGGCAGATACGCAGTATTTT.

The table lists this clonotype with many counts. The chain combines TRBV6-1 with TRBJ2-1; TRBD1 agrees at 8 bases. The CDR3 runs to 13 residues. V lost 7 bases, J lost 8 bases, and 7 bases stayed unmatched. The germline CDR1 and CDR2 sequences are MNHNS and SASEGT. The CDR3 sequence is CASTQGASDEQFF. The CDR3 DNA follows: TGTGCCAGCACCCAGGGGGCTTCGGATGAGCAGTTCTTC.

The chain employs TRBV3-1 and TRBJ2-1; weak D call: TRBD1 (7 bases). Trimming pared 10 bases from V and 2 bases from J, leaving 24 bases between. The CDR3 is made up of 17 amino acids. The germline CDR1 and CDR2 sequences are LGHDT and YNNKEL (reference sequence). In nucleotides, the CDR3 is TGTGCCACCACCCAAGAAGGAGGGCAGGGGGCCTACAATGAGCAGTTCTTC. This sequence encodes CATTQEGGQGAYNEQFF.

V gene TRBV3-1 combines with J gene TRBJ2-3; 10 positions match TRBD2. The junction had 16 bases not matched to a gene; V was cut back by 7 bases and J by 3 bases. This CDR3 contains 18 residues. The germline CDR1 and CDR2 sequences are LGHDT and YNNKEL (reference sequence). In DNA, the CDR3 is TGTGCCAGCACCAAAGATCTGCTAGCGGGAGAAAAAACAGATACGCAGTATTTT. Translating it yields CASTKDLLAGEKTDTQYF.

As regards this clonotype: A much larger clone lies a single base off, so this may be a read error. V usage is TRBV2 and J usage is TRBJ2-3; the D gene is possibly TRBD2 (6 bases). This CDR3 is 11 amino acids long. V lost 9 bases, J lost 7 bases, and 11 bases lay in between. CDR1 and CDR2 (germline): SNHLY, FYNNEI. This CDR3 is CASRRGNTQYF. Here the CDR3 DNA reads TGTGCCAGTAGACGGGGGAATACGCAGTATTTT.

In this sample, this clonotype turned up many times. V is TRBV4-1 and J is TRBJ2-6, with a tentative D call TRBD2 (5 bases). Trimming removed 0 bases at V and 3 bases at J, with 6 bases between. Germline CDR1 MGHRA, CDR2 YSYEKL. The length of the CDR3 is 15 residues. Written as DNA, the CDR3 is TGCGCCAGCAGCCAAGATCGGGGTGGGGCCAACGTCCTGACTTTC. Residues: CASSQDRGGANVLTF.

This clonotype came up many times. This chain joins TRBV12-3 or TRBV12-4 and TRBJ1-1; D uncertain. Trimming pared 3 bases from V and 3 bases from J, leaving 8 bases between. The CDR3 is made up of 13 amino acids. In nucleotides, the CDR3 is TGTGCCAGCAGTTTCAGCGGATACACTGAAGCTTTCTTT. Protein product: CASSFSGYTEAFF.

This clonotype was counted at least ten times. The chain employs TRBV7-8 and TRBJ1-4; 8 bases are shared with TRBD1. The V and J ends lost 5 bases and 5 bases, in that order; junction bases with no gene match: 10. The CDR3 has 16 residues. Germline V CDR1 and CDR2: SGHVS, FQNEAQ. CDR3 sequence reads: CASSPSGGAINEKLFF. For the CDR3, the DNA is TGTGCCAGCAGCCCCTCAGGGGGCGCGATCAATGAAAAACTGTTTTTT.

This clonotype occurred many times. J is TRBJ1-2 and V is TRBV5-1; 9 bases agree with TRBD1. The CDR3 runs to 17 residues. The J segment lost 8 bases and the V segment lost 4 bases, leaving 18 bases of the junction unmatched. Germline V CDR1 and CDR2: SGHRS, YFSETQ. CDR3 nucleotide sequence: TGCGCCAGCAGCCGGACTTGGGGACAGGGCCGAGGGGAAGGCTACACCTTC. This codes for CASSRTWGQGRGEGYTF. Based on the CDR3 plus reference TRBV5-1 and TRBJ1-2, the full variable domain is KAGVTQTPRYLIKTRGQQVTLSCSPISGHRSVSWYQQTPGQGLQFLFEYFSETQRNKGNFPGRFSGRQFSNSRSEMNVSTLELGDSALYLCASSRTWGQGRGEGYTFGSGTRLTVV.

This clonotype was counted many times. The DNA of the CDR3 is TGCGCCAGCAGCTTGGACGGGAGCACAGATACGCAGTATTTT. Amino acid sequence: CASSLDGSTDTQYF. The chain carries TRBV5-1 and TRBJ2-3, with unresolved D. From germline, CDR1 is SGHRS and CDR2 YFSETQ. Trimming took off 0 bases at V and 0 bases at J, with 5 bases between the two ends. There are 14 residues in the CDR3.

This clonotype was detected ten times or more. The chain has TRBV5-1 and TRBJ1-2, with D perhaps matching TRBD1 (6 bases). This CDR3 has 14 residues. The germline V gene has CDR1 SGHRS and CDR2 YFSETQ. V shed 7 bases and J shed 5 bases, with 18 bases lying between them. The DNA for the CDR3 is TGCGCCAGCTCCGTAGGGGGGCTAGCTTATGGCTACACCTTC. It specifies CASSVGGLAYGYTF.

To note about this clonotype: Just one base apart from a much larger clone, this may be a read error. The CDR3 protein is CSARHRDRGTGGLFF. Written as DNA, the CDR3 is TGCAGTGCTAGACACCGGGACAGGGGGACCGGGGGGCTGTTTTTT. The chain uses TRBV20-1 and TRBJ2-2, with TRBD1 identical over 11 bases. The germline CDR1 and CDR2 sequences are DFQATT and SNEGSKA (reference sequence). There are 15 residues in the CDR3.

This clonotype was counted ten times or more. This chain links TRBV29-1 with TRBJ2-5, with D hard to call. Germline loops: CDR1 SQVTM, CDR2 ANQGSEA. The CDR3 is 13 amino acids. V was cut by 4 bases and J by 1 base, with 10 bases left in between. The CDR3 nucleotides are TGCAGCGTTGTTACAGACCTCCAAGAGACCCAGTACTTC. Translating it yields CSVVTDLQETQYF.

This clonotype was observed at least ten times. The chain has TRBV5-1 and TRBJ2-1; D uncertain. The CDR3 has 15 amino acids. V was trimmed by 1 base and J by 0 bases, leaving 8 bases between them. Germline CDR1 reads SGHRS; CDR2 reads YFSETQ. For the CDR3, the DNA is TGCGCCAGCAGCTTGCCGGGTAGCTCCTACAATGAGCAGTTCTTC. Translated: CASSLPGSSYNEQFF.

This clonotype was recorded many times. Mismatch with germline at one junction end may stem from a read error. This chain uses TRBV5-1 with TRBJ2-1; a possible D gene is TRBD2 (6 bases). Germline CDR1 and CDR2: SGHRS and YFSETQ. CDR3 length equals 15 residues. In DNA, the CDR3 is TGTGCCAGCTCGCTGGGACTTTCCTCCTACAATGAGCAGTTCTTC. Protein: CASSLGLSSYNEQFF.

With regard to this clonotype: This sequence may be a read error, since a much larger clone differs from it by one base. The rearrangement joins TRBV6-1 to TRBJ1-5; D call uncertain. The CDR3 spans 15 residues. The V gene lost 6 bases and the J gene lost 1 base, with 13 bases spanning the gap. Germline V lookup: CDR1 MNHNS, CDR2 SASEGT. The CDR3 DNA is TGTGCCAGCAGCCCCAGGAGAGAAAGCAATCAGCCCCAGCATTTT. It yields the protein CASSPRRESNQPQHF.